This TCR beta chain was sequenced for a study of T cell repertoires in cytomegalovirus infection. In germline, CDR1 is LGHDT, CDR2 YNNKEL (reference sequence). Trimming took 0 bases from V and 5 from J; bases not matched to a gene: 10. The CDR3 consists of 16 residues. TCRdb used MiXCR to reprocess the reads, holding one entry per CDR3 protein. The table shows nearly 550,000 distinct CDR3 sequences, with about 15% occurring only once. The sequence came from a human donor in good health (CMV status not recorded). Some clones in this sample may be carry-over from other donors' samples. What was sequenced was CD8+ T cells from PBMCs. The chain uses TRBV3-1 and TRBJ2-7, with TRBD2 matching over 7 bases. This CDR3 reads CASSQDTTSTSHEQYF. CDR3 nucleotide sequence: TGTGCCAGCAGCCAAGATACAACGTCGACTAGCCACGAGCAGTACTTC.